Listed here are 15 T cell receptor beta chains from one sample, sequenced in a study of T cell responses to AZD1222 COVID-19 vaccine. Assay: immunoSEQ multiplex PCR; the TCRdb copy retains only in-frame clones and omits some. The table has some 150,000 clones, just over 85% seen once. This specimen was peripheral blood, taken 28 days after the second AZD1222 dose. All receptors come from an adult who received the AZD1222 COVID-19 vaccine.

The chain links TRBV9 to TRBJ1-2, with D possibly TRBD1 on 6 matching bases. V dropped 0 bases and J dropped 8 bases, with 17 bases sitting between them. Germline V gives CDR1 SGDLS, CDR2 YYNGEE. The CDR3 is 15 amino acids. As DNA, the CDR3 is TGTGCCAGCAGCGTAGATTCAGGGGCAATCGGAGGCTACACCTTC. This gives the protein CASSVDSGAIGGYTF.

This chain connects TRBV19 to TRBJ2-2; 7 bases are shared with TRBD1. The CDR3 has 14 amino acids. Germline CDR1 LNHDA, CDR2 SQIVND (reference sequence). V dropped 6 bases and J dropped 3; count of bases not matched to a gene: 4. In DNA, the CDR3 is TGTGCCAGTAGCTTCGGGACAGACACCGGGGAGCTGTTTTTT. This codes for CASSFGTDTGELFF.

This clone was found a few times. The CDR3 sequence: CASSSPSAAGKLWGYTF. The CDR3 region has the DNA TGTGCCAGCAGTTCACCCTCTGCAGCAGGGAAGCTATGGGGCTACACCTTC. This chain links TRBV28 with TRBJ1-2; tentatively, D is TRBD1 (5 bases). The V end was cut by 4 bases, the J end by 8 bases, with 26 bases between. CDR3 length: 17 residues. The germline V gene encodes CDR1 MDHEN and CDR2 SYDVKM.

The genes are TRBV10-3 and TRBJ2-3, with D perhaps matching TRBD1 or TRBD2 (5 bases each). The CDR3 spans 13 residues. The V gene's germline CDR1 is ENHRY and CDR2 SYGVKD. V was shortened by 7 bases and J by 2 bases, with 10 bases between the two germline ends. CDR3 amino acids: CAITGTNTDTQYF. The CDR3 nucleotides are TGTGCCATCACTGGGACCAACACAGATACGCAGTATTTT.

The gene calls are TRBV5-1 and TRBJ1-3; D is ambiguous. Trimming cost V 3 bases and J 3 bases, with 7 bases left between them. This CDR3 has 13 amino acids. The germline gives CDR1 SGHRS, CDR2 YFSETQ. The CDR3 DNA sequence: TGCGCCAGCAGCTCCTTTGATGGAAACACCATATATTTT. Amino acids: CASSSFDGNTIYF.

J is TRBJ1-6 and V is TRBV6-5; D not resolved. The CDR3 runs 13 residues. V was trimmed by 4 bases and J by 7 bases, leaving 8 bases between them. CDR1 and CDR2 from the germline V gene are MNHEY and SVGAGI. The CDR3 sequence is CASSLNGNSPLHF. The CDR3 DNA follows: TGTGCCAGCAGTTTAAACGGGAATTCACCCCTCCACTTT.

The chain employs TRBV5-1 and TRBJ2-7, with D hard to call. Germline loops: CDR1 SGHRS, CDR2 YFSETQ. The CDR3 extends over 12 amino acids. Trimming took off 1 base at V and 2 bases at J, with 4 bases between the two ends. Here the CDR3 reads CASSLNPYEQYF. In DNA, the CDR3 is TGCGCCAGCAGCTTGAATCCCTACGAGCAGTACTTC. Supplemented by reference TRBV5-1 and TRBJ2-7, the full variable domain reads KAGVTQTPRYLIKTRGQQVTLSCSPISGHRSVSWYQQTPGQGLQFLFEYFSETQRNKGNFPGRFSGRQFSNSRSEMNVSTLELGDSALYLCASSLNPYEQYFGPGTRLTVT.

Only a few counts were recorded for this clone. The V call is TRBV9, the J call TRBJ1-3, with D tentatively TRBD1 (6 bases). The CDR3 consists of 13 residues. Trimming removed 4 bases at V and 4 bases at J, with 9 bases between. In germline, CDR1 is SGDLS, CDR2 YYNGEE. The chain's CDR3 is CASSRGAGNTIYF. In DNA, the CDR3 is TGTGCCAGCAGCCGGGGGGCCGGAAACACCATATATTTT.

A single count supports this clone. The chain carries TRBV9 and TRBJ2-7; D gene ambiguous. This CDR3 is built from 16 residues. V dropped 2 bases and J dropped 0 bases, with 15 bases sitting between them. Germline V gene sequence: CDR1 SGDLS, CDR2 YYNGEE. CDR3 nucleotide sequence: TGTGCCAGCAGCGTGAGTCTAGACTCTAGCTCCTACGAGCAGTACTTC. Its protein is CASSVSLDSSSYEQYF.

This clone has only one observation. The chain recombines TRBV4-2 with TRBJ2-5; TRBD1 aligns across 8 bases. The V gene's germline CDR1 is LGHNA and CDR2 YNFKEQ. The CDR3 is 16 residues long. After removal of 0 bases from V and 3 bases from J, the junction contained 6 bases not matched to a gene. CDR3 amino acids: CASSQDSQGAEETQYF. DNA of the CDR3: TGTGCCAGCAGCCAAGATAGTCAGGGGGCCGAAGAGACCCAGTACTTC.

The chain employs TRBV29-1 and TRBJ2-1, with D maybe TRBD2 (5 bases). Germline values: CDR1 SQVTM, CDR2 ANQGSEA. Deletions cut 6 bases from V and 6 bases from J, with 18 bases between. CDR3 length: 14 amino acids. CDR3 region: CSVERPAFFNEQFF. The CDR3 DNA follows: TGCAGCGTGGAGCGGCCGGCATTCTTCAATGAGCAGTTCTTC.

The J gene is TRBJ2-5, the V gene TRBV5-1; 8 nucleotides agree with TRBD2. This CDR3 spans 13 amino acids. Unmatched junction bases numbered 9, after V lost 9 bases and J lost 5 bases. Looked up from germline, CDR1 is SGHRS and CDR2 is YFSETQ. In DNA form, the CDR3 reads TGCGCCACACAGCGGGGGTCTGAGGAGACCCAGTACTTC. It codes for CATQRGSEETQYF.

The chain couples TRBV6-5 to TRBJ2-5; D is tentatively TRBD1 or TRBD2 (7 bases each). V lost 0 bases, J lost 1 base, and 12 bases lay in between. The CDR3 has 16 amino acids. Germline lookup yields CDR1 MNHEY and CDR2 SVGAGI. The CDR3 coding sequence is TGTGCCAGCAGTTACTCTTCAGGGGGGGGCCAAGAGACCCAGTACTTC. Its protein is CASSYSSGGGQETQYF.

The V and J genes are TRBV27 and TRBJ2-3; D is unresolved. V dropped 8 bases and J dropped 4 bases, with 10 bases sitting between them. CDR3 length equals 12 residues. From germline, CDR1 is MNHEY and CDR2 SMNVEV (reference sequence). CDR3 sequence (DNA): TGTGCCAGCCGAGAAAGATCAGATACGCAGTATTTT. Residues: CASRERSDTQYF.

V usage is TRBV5-1 and J usage is TRBJ2-5; TRBD1 is a possible D gene (5 bases). CDR1 SGHRS and CDR2 YFSETQ come from the germline V gene. This CDR3 is built from 18 residues. Trimming shortened V by 3 bases and J by 2 bases, and 23 bases separated the two germline ends. CDR3 nucleotide sequence: TGCGCCAGCAGCTCACCCAGGGATTCACGGGTTCGGCAAGAGACCCAGTACTTC. As protein: CASSSPRDSRVRQETQYF.